The present T cell receptor beta chain was sequenced within a study of HIV-infected patients and healthy controls. Reverse transcription used around 500 ng RNA and constant-region primers for alpha and beta. Each of the alpha and beta chains got its own library through chain-specific third strand synthesis with indices. One primer pair amplified all rearrangements per chain; each cDNA got molecular barcodes. From the 5' RACE reads, TCRdb called clonotypes with MiXCR, one entry per CDR3 protein. The data show around 20,000 distinct CDR3 sequences, about 12% seen once. The sample holds many counts of this clonotype. No cell fractionation was done, so the repertoire covers all unsorted peripheral blood T cells. Sequencing used blood. This receptor was obtained from an adult in good health.

This chain's CDR3 is CASSRMGQNTEAFF. Written as DNA, the CDR3 is TGTGCCAGCAGCCGAATGGGGCAGAACACTGAAGCTTTCTTT. The chain carries TRBV7-6 and TRBJ1-1; the D gene is possibly TRBD1 (5 bases). In germline, CDR1 is SGHVS, CDR2 FNYEAQ. The V end was cut by 5 bases, the J end by 1 base, with 11 bases between. This CDR3 is built from 14 residues.